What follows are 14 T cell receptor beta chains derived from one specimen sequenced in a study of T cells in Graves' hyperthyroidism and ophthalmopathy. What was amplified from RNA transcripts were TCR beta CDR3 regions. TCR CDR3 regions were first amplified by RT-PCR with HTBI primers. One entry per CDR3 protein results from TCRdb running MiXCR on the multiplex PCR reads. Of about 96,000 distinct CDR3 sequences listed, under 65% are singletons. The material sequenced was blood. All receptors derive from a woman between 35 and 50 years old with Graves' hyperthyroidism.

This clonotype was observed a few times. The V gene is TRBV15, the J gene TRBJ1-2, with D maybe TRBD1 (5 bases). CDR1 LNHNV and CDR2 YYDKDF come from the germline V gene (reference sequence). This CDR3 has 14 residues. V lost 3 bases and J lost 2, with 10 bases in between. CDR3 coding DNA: TGTGCCACCAGCAGCCCAGAGGGGAACTATGGCTACACCTTC. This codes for CATSSPEGNYGYTF.

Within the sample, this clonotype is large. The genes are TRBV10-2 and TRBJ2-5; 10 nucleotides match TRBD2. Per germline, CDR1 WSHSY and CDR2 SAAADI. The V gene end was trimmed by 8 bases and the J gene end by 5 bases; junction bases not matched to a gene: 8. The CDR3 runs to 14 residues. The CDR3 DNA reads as TGCGCCAGCCAGCCCCTAGCGGGAGCTGAGACCCAGTACTTC. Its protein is CASQPLAGAETQYF.

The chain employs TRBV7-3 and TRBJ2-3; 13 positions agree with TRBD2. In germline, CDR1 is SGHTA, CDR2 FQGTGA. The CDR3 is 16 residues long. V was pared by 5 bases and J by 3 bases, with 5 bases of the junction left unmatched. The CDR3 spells CASSNKLAGGTDTQYF. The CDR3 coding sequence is TGTGCCAGCAGCAACAAACTAGCGGGAGGGACAGATACGCAGTATTTT.

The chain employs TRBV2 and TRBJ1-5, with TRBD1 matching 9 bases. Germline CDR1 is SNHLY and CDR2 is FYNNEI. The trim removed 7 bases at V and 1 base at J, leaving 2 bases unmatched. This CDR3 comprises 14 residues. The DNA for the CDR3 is TGTGCCAGCAAGGGGACAGGGAGCAATCAGCCCCAGCATTTT. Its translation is CASKGTGSNQPQHF.

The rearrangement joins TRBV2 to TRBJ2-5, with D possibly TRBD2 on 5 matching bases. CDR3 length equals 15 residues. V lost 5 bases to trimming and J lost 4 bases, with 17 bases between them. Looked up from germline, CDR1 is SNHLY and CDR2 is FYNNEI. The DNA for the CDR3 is TGTGCCAGCAGTTGGACCCAAGCGAGGGCAGAGACCCAGTACTTC. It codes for CASSWTQARAETQYF.

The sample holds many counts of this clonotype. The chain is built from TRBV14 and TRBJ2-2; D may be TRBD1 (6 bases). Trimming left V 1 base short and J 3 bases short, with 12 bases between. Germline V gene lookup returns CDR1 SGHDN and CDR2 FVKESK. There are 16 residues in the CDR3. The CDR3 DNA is TGTGCCAGCAGCCAAGTCCCCCAGGGGTACACCGGGGAGCTGTTTTTT. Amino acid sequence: CASSQVPQGYTGELFF.

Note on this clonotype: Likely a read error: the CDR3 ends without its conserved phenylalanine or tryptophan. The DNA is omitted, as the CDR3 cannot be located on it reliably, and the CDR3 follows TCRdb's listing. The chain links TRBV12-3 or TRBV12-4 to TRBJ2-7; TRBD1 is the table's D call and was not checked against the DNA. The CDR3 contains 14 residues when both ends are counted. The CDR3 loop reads CASRPGQGTYERYS.

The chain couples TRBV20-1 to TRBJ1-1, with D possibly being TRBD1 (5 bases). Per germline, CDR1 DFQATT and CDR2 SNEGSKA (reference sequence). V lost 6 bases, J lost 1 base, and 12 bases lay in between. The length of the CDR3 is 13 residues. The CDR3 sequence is CSAMTGGNTEAFF. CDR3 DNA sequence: TGCAGTGCGATGACTGGGGGGAACACTGAAGCTTTCTTT.

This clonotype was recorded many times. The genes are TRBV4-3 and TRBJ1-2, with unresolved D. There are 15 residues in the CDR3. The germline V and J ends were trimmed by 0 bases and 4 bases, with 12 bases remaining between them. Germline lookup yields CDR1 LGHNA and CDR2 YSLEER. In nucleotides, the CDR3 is TGCGCCAGCAGCCAAGATCCCCAGCCGGTCTATGGCTACACCTTC. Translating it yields CASSQDPQPVYGYTF.

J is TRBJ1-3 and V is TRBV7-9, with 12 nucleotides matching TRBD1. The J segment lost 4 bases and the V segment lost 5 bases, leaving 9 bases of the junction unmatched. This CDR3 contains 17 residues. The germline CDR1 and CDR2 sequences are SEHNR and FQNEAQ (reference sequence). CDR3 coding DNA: TGTGCCAGCAGCCGGGGACAGGGGGCCCGAGGGGGAAACACCATATATTTT. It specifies CASSRGQGARGGNTIYF.

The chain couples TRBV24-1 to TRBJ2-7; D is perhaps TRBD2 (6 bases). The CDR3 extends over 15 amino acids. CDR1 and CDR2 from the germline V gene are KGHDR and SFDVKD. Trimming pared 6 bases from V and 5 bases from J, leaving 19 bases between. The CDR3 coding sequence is TGTGCCACCAGTCCTCGGGGGAGGAGAAGTAACGAGCAGTACTTC. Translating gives CATSPRGRRSNEQYF.

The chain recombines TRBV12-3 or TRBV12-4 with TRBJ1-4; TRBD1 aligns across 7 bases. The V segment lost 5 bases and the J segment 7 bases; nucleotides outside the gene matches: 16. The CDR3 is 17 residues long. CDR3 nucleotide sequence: TGTGCCAGCAGTCCAGGGGGACTAGCGGGAGCTCTTGAAAAACTGTTTTTT. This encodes CASSPGGLAGALEKLFF.

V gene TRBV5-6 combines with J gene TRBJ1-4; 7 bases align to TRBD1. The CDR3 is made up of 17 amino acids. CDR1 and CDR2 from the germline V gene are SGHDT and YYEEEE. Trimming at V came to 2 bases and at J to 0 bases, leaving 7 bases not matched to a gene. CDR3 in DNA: TGTGCCAGCAGCTTAACAGGGGATTCTGCAACTAATGAAAAACTGTTTTTT. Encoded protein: CASSLTGDSATNEKLFF.

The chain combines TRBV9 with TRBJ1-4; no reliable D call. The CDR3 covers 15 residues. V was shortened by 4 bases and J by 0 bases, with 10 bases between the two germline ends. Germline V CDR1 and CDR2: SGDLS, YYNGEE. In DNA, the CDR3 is TGTGCCAGCAGCCCAGAGGCAGCAACTAATGAAAAACTGTTTTTT. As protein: CASSPEAATNEKLFF.